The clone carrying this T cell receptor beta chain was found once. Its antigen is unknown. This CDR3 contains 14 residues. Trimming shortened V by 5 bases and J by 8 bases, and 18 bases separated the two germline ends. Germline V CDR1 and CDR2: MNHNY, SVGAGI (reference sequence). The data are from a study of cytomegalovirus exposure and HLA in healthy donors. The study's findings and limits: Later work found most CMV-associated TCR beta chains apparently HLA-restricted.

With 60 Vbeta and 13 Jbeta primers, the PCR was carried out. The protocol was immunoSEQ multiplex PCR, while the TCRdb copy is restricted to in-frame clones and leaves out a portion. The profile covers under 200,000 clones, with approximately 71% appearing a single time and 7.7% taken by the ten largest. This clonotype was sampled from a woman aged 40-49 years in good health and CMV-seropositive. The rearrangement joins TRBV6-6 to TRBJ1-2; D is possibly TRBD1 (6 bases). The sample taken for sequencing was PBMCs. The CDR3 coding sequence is TGTGCCAGCAGTGGGGACATCCCCGGTCGGGGCTACACCTTC. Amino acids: CASSGDIPGRGYTF.